This T cell receptor beta chain was sequenced during a study of a mutant IDH1 vaccine in newly diagnosed glioma. Study in general: Eight vaccine injections were given to patients in weeks 1, 3, 5, 7, 11, 15, 19 and 23. There were approximately 60% males and approximately 38% females among treated patients, whose mean age was about 40 years. The initiation of vaccination occurred 4-6 weeks after radiotherapy alone, or with temozolomide cycles.

Clones were read by immunoSEQ multiplex PCR, and TCRdb kept only the in-frame ones, dropping some. The table lists 45,000 to 70,000 clones, over 70% of them singletons, with 3% to 4% in the top ten. As for time point: week 5, during vaccination. Vaccination used 300 ug of mutant IDH1 20-mer peptide per dose, with topical imiquimod. General study findings and limits: Shifts in the top peripheral T cell clonotypes seemed unrelated to pseudoprogression.

A word on this clone: Its antigen is unidentified.

The receptor was isolated from a man between 25 and 39 years old with glioma. Sequencing was performed on PBMCs, taken from a glioma patient whose treatment included an IDH1 peptide vaccine.

The CDR3 region has the DNA TGTGCCAGCAGCTTGACTAGCGGACTCACAGATACGCAGTATTTT. It yields the protein CASSLTSGLTDTQYF. The rearrangement uses TRBV5-8 and TRBJ2-3; 8 bases are shared with TRBD2. The CDR3 consists of 15 residues. Germline loops: CDR1 SGHTS, CDR2 YDEGEE. V lost 1 base to trimming and J lost 2 bases; unmatched junction nucleotides: 3.